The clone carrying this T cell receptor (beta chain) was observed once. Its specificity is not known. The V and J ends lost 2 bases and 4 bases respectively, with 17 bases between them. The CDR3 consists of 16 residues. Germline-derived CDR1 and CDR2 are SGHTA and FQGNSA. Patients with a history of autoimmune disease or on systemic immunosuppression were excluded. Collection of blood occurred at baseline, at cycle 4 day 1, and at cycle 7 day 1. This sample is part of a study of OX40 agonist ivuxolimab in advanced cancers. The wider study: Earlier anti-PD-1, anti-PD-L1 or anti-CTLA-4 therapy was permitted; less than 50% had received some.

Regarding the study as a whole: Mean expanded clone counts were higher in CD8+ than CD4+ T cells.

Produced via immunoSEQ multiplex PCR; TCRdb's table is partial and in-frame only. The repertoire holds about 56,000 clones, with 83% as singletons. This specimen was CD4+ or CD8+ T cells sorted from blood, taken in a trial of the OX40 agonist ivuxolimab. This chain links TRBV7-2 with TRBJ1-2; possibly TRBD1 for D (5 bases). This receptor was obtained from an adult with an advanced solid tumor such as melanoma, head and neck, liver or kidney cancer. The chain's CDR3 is CASSLQAGSVGYGYTF. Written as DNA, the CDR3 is TGTGCCAGCAGCTTACAGGCAGGGTCCGTTGGCTATGGCTACACCTTC.